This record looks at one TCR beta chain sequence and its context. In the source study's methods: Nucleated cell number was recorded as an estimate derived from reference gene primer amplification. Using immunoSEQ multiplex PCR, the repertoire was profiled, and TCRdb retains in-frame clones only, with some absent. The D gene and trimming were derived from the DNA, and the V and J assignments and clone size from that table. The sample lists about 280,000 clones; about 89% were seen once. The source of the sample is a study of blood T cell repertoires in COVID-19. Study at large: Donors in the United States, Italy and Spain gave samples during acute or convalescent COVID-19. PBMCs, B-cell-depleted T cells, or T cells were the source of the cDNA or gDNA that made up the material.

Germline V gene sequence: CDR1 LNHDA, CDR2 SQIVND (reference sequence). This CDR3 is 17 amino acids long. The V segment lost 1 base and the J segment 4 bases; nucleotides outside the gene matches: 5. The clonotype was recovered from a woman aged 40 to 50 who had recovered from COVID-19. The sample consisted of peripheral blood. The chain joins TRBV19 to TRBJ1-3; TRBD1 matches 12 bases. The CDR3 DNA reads TGTGCCAGTAGTATAGGAGCAGGGACAGGGGGCGGAAACACCATATATTTT. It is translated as CASSIGAGTGGGNTIYF. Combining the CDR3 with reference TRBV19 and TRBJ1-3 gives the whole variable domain DGGITQSPKYLFRKEGQNVTLSCEQNLNHDAMYWYRQDPGQGLRLIYYSQIVNDFQKGDIAEGYSVSREKKESFPLTVTSAQKNPTAFYLCASSIGAGTGGGNTIYFGEGSWLTVV.